A single sample is the source of the 14 T cell receptor beta chains below, sequenced in a study of blood T cell repertoires in COVID-19. Assay: immunoSEQ multiplex PCR; the TCRdb copy retains only in-frame clones and omits some. The table includes over 300,000 clones, around 83% detected once. The sequenced material came from peripheral blood. These receptors were collected from a woman in her forties or fifties with acute or convalescent COVID-19.

The rearrangement uses TRBV4-1 and TRBJ2-4, with 7 bases that match TRBD2. The CDR3 is made up of 18 amino acids. Trimming at V came to 1 base and at J to 0 bases, leaving 9 bases not matched to a gene. The germline CDR1 and CDR2 sequences are MGHRA and YSYEKL. CDR3 in amino acids: CASSQAGLAALAKNIQYF. The CDR3 coding sequence is TGCGCCAGCAGCCAAGCGGGGCTAGCGGCCCTAGCCAAAAACATTCAGTACTTC.

The CDR3 sequence is CASGLLATIEQFF. Here the CDR3 DNA reads TGTGCTAGTGGTTTGCTGGCCACGATTGAGCAGTTCTTC. This rearrangement joins TRBV12-5 to TRBJ2-1; D remains ambiguous. Trimming left V 2 bases short and J 9 bases short, with 11 bases between. The CDR3 has 13 residues. CDR1 and CDR2 from the germline V gene are LGHNT and FRNRAP. Full variable domain (missing parts from reference TRBV12-5 and TRBJ2-1): DARVTQTPRHKVTEMGQEVTMRCQPILGHNTVFWYRQTMMQGLELLAYFRNRAPLDDSGMPKDRFSAEMPDATLATLKIQPSEPRDSAVYFCASGLLATIEQFFGPGTRLTVL.

The chain couples TRBV5-1 to TRBJ2-7; 7 positions match TRBD1. V lost 2 bases and J lost 2; bases outside the gene matches: 4. This CDR3 has 14 amino acids. Germline V gene data show CDR1 as SGHRS and CDR2 as YFSETQ. The CDR3 region is CASSFWDSTYEQYF. CDR3 DNA sequence: TGCGCCAGCAGCTTCTGGGACAGTACCTACGAGCAGTACTTC.

The CDR3: CASSGGHQNTEAFF. CDR3 nucleotide sequence: TGTGCCAGCAGTGGAGGACACCAGAACACTGAAGCTTTCTTT. The V gene is TRBV2, the J gene TRBJ1-1; perhaps TRBD1 as D (5 bases). Trimming took off 4 bases at V and 1 base at J, with 10 bases between the two ends. The germline CDR1 and CDR2 sequences are SNHLY and FYNNEI. This CDR3 spans 14 amino acids.

This clone was picked up one time. The chain recombines TRBV6-2 or TRBV6-3 with TRBJ2-5, with D maybe TRBD2 (5 bases). This CDR3 is 17 amino acids long. Germline V CDR1 and CDR2: MNHEY, SVGEGT. Between the trimmed V and J ends, which lost 0 bases and 1 base, there was a span of 15 bases. CDR3 sequence (DNA): TGTGCCAGCAGTTACTCAGCCGAGGACTCCTTCCAAGAGACCCAGTACTTC. It translates to CASSYSAEDSFQETQYF.

The rearrangement joins TRBV4-2 to TRBJ2-1; TRBD2 matches at 12 bases. V gave up 2 bases and J gave up 10 bases; unmatched junction bases: 6. The CDR3 is 15 amino acids. Per the germline V gene, CDR1 is LGHNA and CDR2 is YNFKEQ. This CDR3 is CASSQRTSGVREQFF. CDR3 in DNA: TGTGCCAGCAGCCAAAGGACTAGCGGGGTTAGGGAGCAGTTCTTC.

This clone was picked up one time. The chain couples TRBV29-1 to TRBJ1-1; no definite D call. This CDR3 is built from 13 residues. Looked up from germline, CDR1 is SQVTM and CDR2 is ANQGSEA. The V end lost 3 bases, the J end lost 0 bases, and 8 bases lay between the germline ends. The CDR3 loop is CSVEAVMNTEAFF. The CDR3 bases are TGCAGCGTTGAGGCGGTTATGAACACTGAAGCTTTCTTT.

The CDR3 is CASSPEGYGYTF. The CDR3 nucleotides read TGTGCCAGCAGCCCCGAGGGATATGGCTACACCTTC. The rearrangement uses TRBV5-5 and TRBJ1-2, with D unresolved. Looked up from germline, CDR1 is SGHKS and CDR2 is YYEKEE (reference sequence). V lost 4 bases and J 5 bases, leaving 9 bases between the germline ends. This CDR3 is built from 12 residues.

This chain connects TRBV19 to TRBJ1-1; 9 nucleotides align to TRBD1. This CDR3 is built from 14 residues. V shed 8 bases and J 3 bases; nucleotides not matched to a gene: 7. Germline V gives CDR1 LNHDA, CDR2 SQIVND (reference sequence). This CDR3 is CASATGQGYTEAFF. CDR3 in DNA: TGTGCCAGTGCTACGGGACAGGGCTACACTGAAGCTTTCTTT.

The chain is built from TRBV5-1 and TRBJ2-3, with 15 bases fitting TRBD2. J was trimmed by 3 bases and V by 3 bases; bases with no gene match: 8. Germline assignment: CDR1 SGHRS and CDR2 YFSETQ. This CDR3 has 18 residues. For the CDR3, the DNA is TGCGCCAGCAGCTCGGGACTAGCGGGGGGAGTAGGGACAGATACGCAGTATTTT. Translating gives CASSSGLAGGVGTDTQYF.

This chain links TRBV7-2 with TRBJ1-1; no firm D call. The CDR3 length is 15 residues. The V end lost 6 bases, the J end lost 0 bases, and 14 bases lay between the germline ends. Germline V gene lookup returns CDR1 SGHTA and CDR2 FQGNSA. The CDR3 spells CASSPLLILNTEAFF. The DNA for the CDR3 is TGTGCCAGCAGTCCCTTACTTATCCTGAACACTGAAGCTTTCTTT.

The chain recombines TRBV3-1 (or the pseudogene TRBV3-2) with TRBJ2-1; tentative D call: TRBD2 (6 bases). Germline CDR1 reads LGHDT; CDR2 reads YNNKEL (reference sequence). Trimming took off 3 bases at V and 0 bases at J, with 15 bases between the two ends. This CDR3 has 17 amino acids. Written as DNA, the CDR3 is TGTGCCAGCAGCCACTCCCCTAGCGCTTTCTCCTACAATGAGCAGTTCTTC. It specifies CASSHSPSAFSYNEQFF.

This clone is a singleton in its sample. The J gene is TRBJ2-2, the V gene TRBV3-1 (or the pseudogene TRBV3-2); 9 positions agree with TRBD2. The germline gives CDR1 LGHDT, CDR2 YNNKEL (reference sequence). The CDR3 has 18 amino acids. V gave up 1 base and J gave up 5 bases; unmatched junction bases: 11. In nucleotides, the CDR3 is TGTGCCAGCAGCCAAGGGGGGGCTAGCGGGAAAGGTACCGGGGAGCTGTTTTTT. This sequence encodes CASSQGGASGKGTGELFF.

The rearrangement joins TRBV30 to TRBJ2-4, with D perhaps matching TRBD1 (6 bases). This CDR3 region has 12 residues. V shed 3 bases and J shed 6 bases, with 9 bases lying between them. CDR1 is GTSNPN and CDR2 is SVGIG in the germline V gene (reference sequence). The CDR3: CAWRQGGNIQYF. Written as DNA, the CDR3 is TGTGCCTGGAGGCAAGGGGGAAACATTCAGTACTTC.